The entry below describes one T cell receptor beta chain. Some clones are missing from TCRdb's copy, which holds only in-frame ones; the method was immunoSEQ multiplex PCR. This sample yields more than 90,000 clones, of which about 85% are seen a single time; approximately 1.5% belongs to the top ten. The data belong to a study of blood T cell repertoires in COVID-19. At the level of the study: Nucleic acid was either cDNA or gDNA, and it came from T cells, B-cell-depleted T cells, or PBMCs.

Per germline, CDR1 LGHDT and CDR2 YNNKEL (reference sequence). V lost 4 bases and J lost 1; bases outside the gene matches: 6. This CDR3 comprises 15 residues. What was sequenced was peripheral blood. This TCR was recovered from a man aged 35 to 55 with acute or convalescent COVID-19. The chain employs TRBV3-1 (or the pseudogene TRBV3-2) and TRBJ1-2; the match to TRBD1 covers 7 bases. The CDR3 loop is CASSPWGQNNYGYTF. Here the CDR3 DNA reads TGTGCCAGCAGCCCTTGGGGACAGAATAACTATGGCTACACCTTC.